Listed here are 8 T cell receptor beta chains from one sample, sequenced in a study of naive and memory T cell subsets. The SP2 primer and nested alpha and beta constant region primers amplified ligated cDNA in four rounds. TCRdb fed the 5' RACE reads into MiXCR, producing one record per CDR3 protein. Here the sample spans 48,000 or so distinct CDR3 sequences, 4% to 5% being singletons. An oligonucleotide containing a UMI was ligated to the 3' end of TCR cDNA. The receptors stem from a female donor in good health.

This clonotype has at least ten counts. The chain combines TRBV20-1 with TRBJ2-7, with D unresolved. The germline gives CDR1 DFQATT, CDR2 SNEGSKA (reference sequence). Trimming left V 5 bases short and J 0 bases short, with 11 bases between. CDR3 length: 13 amino acids. Written as DNA, the CDR3 is TGCAGTGCTTACAAACAAGACTCCTACGAGCAGTACTTC. Its translation: CSAYKQDSYEQYF.

The sample holds many counts of this clonotype. J is TRBJ2-7 and V is TRBV20-1, with D possibly being TRBD2 (6 bases). Germline V gene data show CDR1 as DFQATT and CDR2 as SNEGSKA (reference sequence). V was cut by 6 bases and J by 3 bases, with 12 bases left in between. CDR3 size: 12 residues. DNA for the CDR3: TGCAGTGCCGGGGAGGTGGGCTACGAGCAGTACTTC. Translating it yields CSAGEVGYEQYF.

This clonotype was counted at least ten times. As DNA, the CDR3 is TGTGCCAGCAGCCAAGGGCCCATTGAGGGAGAGACCCAGTACTTC. Residues: CASSQGPIEGETQYF. The rearrangement uses TRBV3-1 and TRBJ2-5, with TRBD2 as a possible D gene (5 bases). The V gene lost 1 base and the J gene lost 4 bases, with 13 bases spanning the gap. CDR3 length: 15 residues. Germline assignment: CDR1 LGHDT and CDR2 YNNKEL (reference sequence).

This clonotype was seen ten or more times. The chain links TRBV10-2 to TRBJ2-5; 9 bases align to TRBD2. The CDR3 contains 16 residues. Trimming removed 7 bases from V and 5 bases from J; junction bases left unmatched: 14. The germline V gene encodes CDR1 WSHSY and CDR2 SAAADI. CDR3 sequence reads: CASNSLAGGSRETQYF. CDR3 DNA sequence: TGCGCCAGCAACAGTCTCGCGGGAGGGTCGCGGGAGACCCAGTACTTC.

This clonotype was detected many times. The rearrangement links TRBV5-6 to TRBJ2-1; D ambiguous. The CDR3 is made up of 14 amino acids. Trimming removed 4 bases at V and 7 bases at J, with 15 bases between. From germline, CDR1 is SGHDT and CDR2 YYEEEE. The CDR3 nucleotides read TGTGCCAGCAGCCCAGGACGGCAGGCAAATGAGCAGTTCTTC. Its protein product is CASSPGRQANEQFF.

The chain links TRBV29-1 to TRBJ2-3, with unresolved D. This CDR3 region has 11 residues. V dropped 6 bases and J dropped 3 bases, with 7 bases sitting between them. In germline, CDR1 is SQVTM, CDR2 ANQGSEA. CDR3 sequence: CSVGWTDTQYF. The CDR3 bases are TGCAGCGTAGGGTGGACAGATACGCAGTATTTT.

This clonotype was detected ten times or more. This chain joins TRBV19 and TRBJ1-5, with TRBD1 matching over 9 bases. Per germline, CDR1 LNHDA and CDR2 SQIVND (reference sequence). The length of the CDR3 is 16 residues. V shed 5 bases, J shed 7 bases, and the junction held 12 bases outside the gene matches. CDR3 amino acids: CASSDEGQGLRQPQHF. The CDR3 DNA reads TGTGCCAGTAGTGACGAGGGACAGGGTTTAAGACAGCCCCAGCATTTT. Combining the CDR3 with reference TRBV19 and TRBJ1-5 gives the whole variable domain DGGITQSPKYLFRKEGQNVTLSCEQNLNHDAMYWYRQDPGQGLRLIYYSQIVNDFQKGDIAEGYSVSREKKESFPLTVTSAQKNPTAFYLCASSDEGQGLRQPQHFGDGTRLSIL.

This clonotype was recorded at least ten times. The chain couples TRBV7-2 to TRBJ1-4; D unclear. This CDR3 is 15 amino acids long. Germline lookup yields CDR1 SGHTA and CDR2 FQGNSA. V lost 5 bases to trimming and J lost 8 bases, with 18 bases between them. The CDR3: CASSPPRAYNEKLFF. The CDR3 DNA follows: TGTGCCAGCAGCCCCCCGCGGGCATATAACGAAAAACTGTTTTTT.